This entry describes one T cell receptor beta chain. The data belong to a study of blood T cell repertoires in COVID-19. Study as a whole: Spain, Italy and the United States supplied samples that represented acute and convalescent COVID-19.

V was cut by 6 bases and J by 0 bases, with 12 bases left in between. The CDR3 spans 14 residues. Germline values: CDR1 KGHSH, CDR2 LQKENI. Authors' analysis steps: Counts of nucleated cells, estimated from reference gene primer amplification, were obtained. Using immunoSEQ multiplex PCR, the repertoire was profiled, and TCRdb retains in-frame clones only, with some absent. That table is the source of V, J and clone size, and D and trimming were worked out from the DNA. The sample contains some 150,000 clones, roughly 87% of which appear only once. The V and J genes are TRBV18 and TRBJ2-7, with D tentatively TRBD1 (5 bases). The clonotype comes from a woman aged 45-65 years with acute or convalescent COVID-19. Sequencing was performed on peripheral blood. The CDR3 DNA follows: TGTGCCAGCTCCCAATCGACAGCCTCCTACGAGCAGTACTTC. This codes for CASSQSTASYEQYF.